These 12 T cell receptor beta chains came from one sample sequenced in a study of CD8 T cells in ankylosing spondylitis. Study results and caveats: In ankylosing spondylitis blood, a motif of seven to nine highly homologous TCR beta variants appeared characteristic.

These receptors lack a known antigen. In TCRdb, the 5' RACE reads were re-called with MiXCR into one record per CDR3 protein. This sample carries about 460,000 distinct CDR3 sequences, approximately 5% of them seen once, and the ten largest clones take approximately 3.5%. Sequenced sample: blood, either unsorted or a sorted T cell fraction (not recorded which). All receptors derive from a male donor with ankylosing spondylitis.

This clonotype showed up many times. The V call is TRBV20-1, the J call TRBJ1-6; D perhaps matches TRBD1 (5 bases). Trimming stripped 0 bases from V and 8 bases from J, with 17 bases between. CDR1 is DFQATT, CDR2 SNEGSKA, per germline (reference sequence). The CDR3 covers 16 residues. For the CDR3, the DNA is TGCAGTGCTAGAGATGTGGGGCAGGGTGAAGATTCACCCCTCCACTTT. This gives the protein CSARDVGQGEDSPLHF.

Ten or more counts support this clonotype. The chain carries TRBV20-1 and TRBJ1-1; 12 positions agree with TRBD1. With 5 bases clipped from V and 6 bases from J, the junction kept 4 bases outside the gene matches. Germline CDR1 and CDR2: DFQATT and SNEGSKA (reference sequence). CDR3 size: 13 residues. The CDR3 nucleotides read TGCAGTGCTGGGGACAGGGGGCTCCCTGAAGCTTTCTTT. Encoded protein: CSAGDRGLPEAFF.

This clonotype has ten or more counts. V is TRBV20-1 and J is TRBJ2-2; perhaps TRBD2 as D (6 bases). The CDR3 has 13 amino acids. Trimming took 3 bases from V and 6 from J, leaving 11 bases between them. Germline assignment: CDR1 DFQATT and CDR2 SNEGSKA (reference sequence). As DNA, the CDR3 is TGCAGTGCTAGTCGGGGGTTTCCCGGGGAGCTGTTTTTT. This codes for CSASRGFPGELFF.

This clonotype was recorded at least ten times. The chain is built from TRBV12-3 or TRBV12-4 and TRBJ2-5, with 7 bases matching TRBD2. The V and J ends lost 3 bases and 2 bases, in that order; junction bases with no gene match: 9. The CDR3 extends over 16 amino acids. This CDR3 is CASSFWGGTEQETQYF. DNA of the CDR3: TGTGCCAGCAGTTTCTGGGGGGGGACGGAGCAAGAGACCCAGTACTTC.

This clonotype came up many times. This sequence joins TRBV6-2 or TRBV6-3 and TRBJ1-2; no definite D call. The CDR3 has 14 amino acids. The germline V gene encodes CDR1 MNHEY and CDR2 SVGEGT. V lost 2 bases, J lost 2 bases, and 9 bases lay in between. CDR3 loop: CASSYRVRNYGYTF. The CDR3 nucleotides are TGTGCCAGCAGTTACCGTGTCAGGAACTATGGCTACACCTTC.

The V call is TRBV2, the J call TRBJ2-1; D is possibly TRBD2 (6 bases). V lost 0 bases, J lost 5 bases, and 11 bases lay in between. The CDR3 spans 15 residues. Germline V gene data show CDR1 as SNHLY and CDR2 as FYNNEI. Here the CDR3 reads CASSEAGTGNNEQFF. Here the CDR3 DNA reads TGTGCCAGCAGTGAAGCGGGGACTGGGAACAATGAGCAGTTCTTC.

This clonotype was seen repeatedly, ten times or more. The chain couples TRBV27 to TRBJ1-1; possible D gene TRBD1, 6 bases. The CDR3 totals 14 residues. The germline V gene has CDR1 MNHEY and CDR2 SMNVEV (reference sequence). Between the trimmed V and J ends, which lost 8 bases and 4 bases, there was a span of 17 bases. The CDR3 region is CASGKQGLSTEAFF. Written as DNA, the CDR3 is TGTGCCAGCGGGAAACAGGGACTATCCACTGAAGCTTTCTTT.

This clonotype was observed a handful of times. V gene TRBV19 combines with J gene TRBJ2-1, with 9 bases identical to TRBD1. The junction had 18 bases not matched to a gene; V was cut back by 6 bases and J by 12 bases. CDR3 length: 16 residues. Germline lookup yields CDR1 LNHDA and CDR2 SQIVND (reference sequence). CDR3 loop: CASSRPTGGGPAGQFF. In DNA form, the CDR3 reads TGTGCCAGTAGCCGGCCGACAGGGGGAGGGCCCGCAGGGCAGTTCTTC.

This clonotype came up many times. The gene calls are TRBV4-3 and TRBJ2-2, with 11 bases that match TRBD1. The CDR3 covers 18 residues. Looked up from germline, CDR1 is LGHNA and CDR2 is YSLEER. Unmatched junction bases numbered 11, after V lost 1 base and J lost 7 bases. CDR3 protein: CASSQAADRGRRIGELFF. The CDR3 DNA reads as TGCGCCAGCAGCCAAGCAGCGGACAGGGGGCGAAGAATCGGGGAGCTGTTTTTT.

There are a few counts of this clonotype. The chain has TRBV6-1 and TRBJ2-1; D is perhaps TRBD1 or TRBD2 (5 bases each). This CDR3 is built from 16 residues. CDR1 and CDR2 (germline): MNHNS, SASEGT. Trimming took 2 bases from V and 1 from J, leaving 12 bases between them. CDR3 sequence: CASSEPSRESYNEQFF. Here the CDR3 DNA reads TGTGCCAGCAGTGAACCTAGCAGGGAATCCTACAATGAGCAGTTCTTC.

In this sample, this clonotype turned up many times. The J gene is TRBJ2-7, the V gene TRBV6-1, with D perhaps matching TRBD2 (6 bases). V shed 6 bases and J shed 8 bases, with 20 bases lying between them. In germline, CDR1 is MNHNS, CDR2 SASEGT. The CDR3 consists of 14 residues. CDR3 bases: TGTGCCAGCAGCCCCTCCCCTCGGGGGACGAAGCAGTACTTC. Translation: CASSPSPRGTKQYF.

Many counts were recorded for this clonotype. The CDR3: CASSQGLFTDTQYF. CDR3 sequence (DNA): TGCGCCAGCAGCCAAGGACTATTCACAGATACGCAGTATTTT. This sequence joins TRBV4-3 and TRBJ2-3, with TRBD2 as a possible D gene (5 bases). The CDR3 loop spans 14 amino acids. CDR1 LGHNA and CDR2 YSLEER come from the germline V gene. V lost 1 base and J lost 2, with 7 bases in between.